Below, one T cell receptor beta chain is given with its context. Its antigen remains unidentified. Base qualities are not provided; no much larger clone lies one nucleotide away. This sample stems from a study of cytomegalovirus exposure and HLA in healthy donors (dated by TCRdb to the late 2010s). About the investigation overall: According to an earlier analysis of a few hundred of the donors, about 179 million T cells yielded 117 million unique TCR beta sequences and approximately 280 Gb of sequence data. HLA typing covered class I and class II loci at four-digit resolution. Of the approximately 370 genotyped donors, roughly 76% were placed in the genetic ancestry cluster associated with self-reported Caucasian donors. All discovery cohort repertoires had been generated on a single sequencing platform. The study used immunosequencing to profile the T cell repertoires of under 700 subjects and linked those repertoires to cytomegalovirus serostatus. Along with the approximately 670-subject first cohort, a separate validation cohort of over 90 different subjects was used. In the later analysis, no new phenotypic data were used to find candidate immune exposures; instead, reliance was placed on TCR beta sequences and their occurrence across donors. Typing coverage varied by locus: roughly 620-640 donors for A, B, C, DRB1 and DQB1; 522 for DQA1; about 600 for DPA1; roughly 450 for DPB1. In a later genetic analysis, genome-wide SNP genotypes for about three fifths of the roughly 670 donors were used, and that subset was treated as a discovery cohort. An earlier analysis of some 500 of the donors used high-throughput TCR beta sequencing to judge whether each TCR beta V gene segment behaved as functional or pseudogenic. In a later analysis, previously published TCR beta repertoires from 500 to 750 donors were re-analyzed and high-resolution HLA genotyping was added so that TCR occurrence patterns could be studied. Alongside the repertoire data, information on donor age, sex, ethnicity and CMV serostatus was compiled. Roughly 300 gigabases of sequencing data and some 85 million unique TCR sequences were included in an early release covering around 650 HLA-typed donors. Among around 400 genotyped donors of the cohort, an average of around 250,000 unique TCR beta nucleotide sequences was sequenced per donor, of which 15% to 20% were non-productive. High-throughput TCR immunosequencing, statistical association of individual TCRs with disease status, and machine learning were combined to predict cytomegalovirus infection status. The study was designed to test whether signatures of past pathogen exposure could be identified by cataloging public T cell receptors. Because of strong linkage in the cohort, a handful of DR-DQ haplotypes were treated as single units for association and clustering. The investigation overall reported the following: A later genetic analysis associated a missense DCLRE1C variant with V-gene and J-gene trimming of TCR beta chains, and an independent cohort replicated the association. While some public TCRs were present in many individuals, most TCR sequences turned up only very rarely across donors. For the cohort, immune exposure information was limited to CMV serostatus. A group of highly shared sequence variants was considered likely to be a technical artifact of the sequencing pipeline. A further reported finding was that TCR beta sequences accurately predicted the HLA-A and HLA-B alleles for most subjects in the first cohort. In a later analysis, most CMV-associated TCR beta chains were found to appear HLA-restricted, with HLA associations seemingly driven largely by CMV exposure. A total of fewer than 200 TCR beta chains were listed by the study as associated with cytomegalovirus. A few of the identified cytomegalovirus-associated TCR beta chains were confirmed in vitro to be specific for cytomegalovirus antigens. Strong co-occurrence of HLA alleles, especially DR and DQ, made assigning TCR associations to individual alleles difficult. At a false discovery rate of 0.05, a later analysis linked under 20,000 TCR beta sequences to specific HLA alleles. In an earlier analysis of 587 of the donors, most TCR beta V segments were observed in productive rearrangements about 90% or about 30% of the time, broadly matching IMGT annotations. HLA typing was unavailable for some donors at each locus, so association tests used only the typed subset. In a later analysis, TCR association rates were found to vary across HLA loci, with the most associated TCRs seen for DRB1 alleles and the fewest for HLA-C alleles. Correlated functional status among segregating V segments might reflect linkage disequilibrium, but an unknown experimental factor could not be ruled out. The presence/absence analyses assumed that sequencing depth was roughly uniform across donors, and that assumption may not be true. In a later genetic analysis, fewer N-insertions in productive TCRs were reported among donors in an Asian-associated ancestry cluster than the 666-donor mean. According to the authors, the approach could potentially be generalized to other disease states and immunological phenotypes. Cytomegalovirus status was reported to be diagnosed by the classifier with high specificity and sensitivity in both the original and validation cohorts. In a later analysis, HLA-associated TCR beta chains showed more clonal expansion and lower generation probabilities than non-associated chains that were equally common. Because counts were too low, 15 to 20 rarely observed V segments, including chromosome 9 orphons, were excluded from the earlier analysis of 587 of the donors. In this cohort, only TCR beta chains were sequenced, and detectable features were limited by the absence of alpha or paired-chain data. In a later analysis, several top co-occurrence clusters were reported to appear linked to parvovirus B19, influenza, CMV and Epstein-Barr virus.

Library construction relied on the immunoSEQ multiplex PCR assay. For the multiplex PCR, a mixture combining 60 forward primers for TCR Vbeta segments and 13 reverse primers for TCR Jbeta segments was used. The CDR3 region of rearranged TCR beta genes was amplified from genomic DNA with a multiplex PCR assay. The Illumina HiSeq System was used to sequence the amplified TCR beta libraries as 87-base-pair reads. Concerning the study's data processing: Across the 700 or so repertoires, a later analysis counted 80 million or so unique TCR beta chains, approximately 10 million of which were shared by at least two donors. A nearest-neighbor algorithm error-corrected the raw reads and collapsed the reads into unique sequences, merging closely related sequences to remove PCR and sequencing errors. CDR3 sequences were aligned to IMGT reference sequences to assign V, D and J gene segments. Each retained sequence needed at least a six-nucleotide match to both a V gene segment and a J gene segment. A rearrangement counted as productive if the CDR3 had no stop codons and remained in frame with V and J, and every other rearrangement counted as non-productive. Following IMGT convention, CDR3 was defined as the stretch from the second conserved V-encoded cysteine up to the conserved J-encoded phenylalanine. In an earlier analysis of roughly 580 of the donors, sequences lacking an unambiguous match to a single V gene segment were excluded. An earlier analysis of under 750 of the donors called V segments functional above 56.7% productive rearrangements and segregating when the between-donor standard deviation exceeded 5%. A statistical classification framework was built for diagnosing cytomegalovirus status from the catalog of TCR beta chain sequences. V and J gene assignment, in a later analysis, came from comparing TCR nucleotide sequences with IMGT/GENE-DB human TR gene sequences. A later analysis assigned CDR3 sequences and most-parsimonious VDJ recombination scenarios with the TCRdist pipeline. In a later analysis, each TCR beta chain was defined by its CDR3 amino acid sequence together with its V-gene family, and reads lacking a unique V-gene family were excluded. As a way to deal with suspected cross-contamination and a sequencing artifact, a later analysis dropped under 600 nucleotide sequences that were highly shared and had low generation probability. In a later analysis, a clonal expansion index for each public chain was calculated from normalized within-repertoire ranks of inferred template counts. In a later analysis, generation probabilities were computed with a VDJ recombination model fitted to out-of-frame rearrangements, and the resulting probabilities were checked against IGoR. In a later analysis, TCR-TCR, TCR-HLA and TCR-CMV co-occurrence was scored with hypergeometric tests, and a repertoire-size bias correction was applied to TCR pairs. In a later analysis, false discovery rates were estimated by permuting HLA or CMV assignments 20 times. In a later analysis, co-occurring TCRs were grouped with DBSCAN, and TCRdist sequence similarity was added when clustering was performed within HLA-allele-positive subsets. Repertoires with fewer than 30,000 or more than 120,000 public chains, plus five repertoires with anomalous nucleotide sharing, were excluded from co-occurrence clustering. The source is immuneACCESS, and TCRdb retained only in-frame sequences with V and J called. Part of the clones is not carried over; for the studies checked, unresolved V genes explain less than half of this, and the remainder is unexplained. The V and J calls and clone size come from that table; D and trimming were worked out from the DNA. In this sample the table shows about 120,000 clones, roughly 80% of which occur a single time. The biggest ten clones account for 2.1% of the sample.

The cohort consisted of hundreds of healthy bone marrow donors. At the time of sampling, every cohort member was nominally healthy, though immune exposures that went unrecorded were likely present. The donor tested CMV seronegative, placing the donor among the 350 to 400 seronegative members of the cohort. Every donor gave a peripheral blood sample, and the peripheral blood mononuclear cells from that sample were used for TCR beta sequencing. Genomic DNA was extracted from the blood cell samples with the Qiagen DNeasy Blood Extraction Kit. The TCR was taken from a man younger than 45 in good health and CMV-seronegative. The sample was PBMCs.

The bases are TGTGCCAGCAGTGAAGCAGGGGGCGGTGAGTTCTTC. Its protein product is CASSEAGGGEFF. The chain employs TRBV6-1 and TRBJ2-1, with TRBD1 matching 7 junction bases. V is cut back by 0 bases and J by 14 bases, with 4 bases in the junction unmatched. From the cysteine through the phenylalanine, the CDR3 covers 12 amino acids. Only CDR3 DNA remains: 36 bases, in frame from the first base. CDR1 and CDR2 (MNHNS, SASEGT) derive from the germline V gene.